These 27 T cell receptor beta chains originate from one sample sequenced in a study of chemoradiotherapy in HPV16-positive cancers. Assay used: immunoSEQ multiplex PCR; TCRdb lists only in-frame clones, some missing. The data contain about 16,000 clones, roughly 73% of them seen just once; the ten biggest clones take up 10% to 11%. Sample acquisition took place from a patient who underwent chemoradiotherapy. These receptors all come from a human donor with HPV-associated anogenital cancer.

This rearrangement joins TRBV29-1 to TRBJ2-7, with 12 bases matching TRBD2. The V and J ends lost 4 bases and 6 bases, in that order; junction bases with no gene match: 10. From germline, CDR1 is SQVTM and CDR2 ANQGSEA. This CDR3 has 15 amino acids. This CDR3 reads CSVAGWLAGGGEQYF. The DNA for the CDR3 is TGCAGCGTTGCAGGTTGGCTAGCGGGGGGGGGCGAGCAGTACTTC.

This chain connects TRBV9 to TRBJ2-6, with 10 positions matching TRBD2. The CDR3 has 18 residues. Per the germline V gene, CDR1 is SGDLS and CDR2 is YYNGEE. Unmatched junction bases numbered 11, after V lost 6 bases and J lost 2 bases. In DNA, the CDR3 is TGTGCCAGCACCCTGGGCCAGCGGGGGGGCGCTGGGGCCAACGTCCTGACTTTC. This encodes CASTLGQRGGAGANVLTF.

The chain uses TRBV6-1 and TRBJ1-5, with D possibly TRBD1 on 6 matching bases. Per the germline V gene, CDR1 is MNHNS and CDR2 is SASEGT. The CDR3 spans 16 residues. V dropped 2 bases and J dropped 3 bases, with 14 bases sitting between them. CDR3 nucleotides: TGTGCCAGCAGTGAAAAGTGGCGGGGGCTCAATCAGCCCCAGCATTTT. Translation gives CASSEKWRGLNQPQHF.

This sequence joins TRBV18 and TRBJ1-5; D is ambiguous. Trimming left V 3 bases short and J 7 bases short, with 10 bases between. This CDR3 is built from 13 residues. CDR1 KGHSH and CDR2 LQKENI come from the germline V gene. This chain's CDR3 is CASSPIGSQPQHF. DNA for the CDR3: TGTGCCAGCTCACCCATAGGGTCGCAGCCCCAGCATTTT. Full variable domain (missing parts from reference TRBV18 and TRBJ1-5): NAGVMQNPRHLVRRRGQEARLRCSPMKGHSHVYWYRQLPEEGLKFMVYLQKENIIDESGMPKERFSAEFPKEGPSILRIQQVVRGDSAAYFCASSPIGSQPQHFGDGTRLSIL.

This clone came up once. The chain is built from TRBV5-5 and TRBJ1-1; D not certain. The CDR3 extends over 15 amino acids. V lost 4 bases and J lost 0, with 13 bases in between. CDR1 is SGHKS and CDR2 is YYEKEE in the germline V gene (reference sequence). The chain's CDR3 is CASSLAPGLNTEAFF. Written as DNA, the CDR3 is TGTGCCAGCAGCCTGGCCCCCGGGTTGAACACTGAAGCTTTCTTT.

The rearrangement links TRBV7-3 to TRBJ2-3; no definite D call. CDR1 and CDR2 from the germline V gene are SGHTA and FQGTGA. This CDR3 is built from 13 residues. Trimming took off 2 bases at V and 5 bases at J, with 8 bases between the two ends. CDR3 sequence: CASSLGWGDTQYF. DNA for the CDR3: TGTGCCAGCAGCTTAGGGTGGGGAGATACGCAGTATTTT. Supplemented by reference TRBV7-3 and TRBJ2-3, the full variable domain reads GAGVSQTPSNKVTEKGKYVELRCDPISGHTALYWYRQSLGQGPEFLIYFQGTGAADDSGLPNDRFFAVRPEGSVSTLKIQRTERGDSAVYLCASSLGWGDTQYFGPGTRLTVL.

This clone was found once. The chain joins TRBV18 to TRBJ2-2, with TRBD2 as a possible D gene (7 bases). V was cut by 3 bases and J by 8 bases, with 19 bases left in between. Germline CDR1 reads KGHSH; CDR2 reads LQKENI. This CDR3 has 16 amino acids. The DNA of the CDR3 is TGTGCCAGCTCACCGAGGGGGGGCGCGGCCCCGGGGGAGCTGTTTTTT. It specifies CASSPRGGAAPGELFF.

V gene TRBV7-6 combines with J gene TRBJ1-4, with a tentative D call TRBD1 (5 bases). V shed 5 bases and J shed 10 bases, with 23 bases lying between them. This CDR3 has 16 residues. Per germline, CDR1 SGHVS and CDR2 FNYEAQ. CDR3: CASSPRRGTDWGKLFF. As DNA, the CDR3 is TGTGCCAGCAGCCCGAGGCGGGGGACGGACTGGGGAAAACTGTTTTTT.

This clone was seen only once. V gene TRBV4-1 combines with J gene TRBJ1-1; TRBD1 matches 9 bases. V dropped 5 bases and J dropped 0; count of bases not matched to a gene: 4. From germline, CDR1 is MGHRA and CDR2 YSYEKL. The CDR3 runs 15 residues. The CDR3 spells CASSYGQGMNTEAFF. The CDR3 DNA reads as TGCGCCAGCAGCTACGGACAGGGGATGAACACTGAAGCTTTCTTT.

The chain employs TRBV7-9 and TRBJ1-3, with D uncertain. V was trimmed by 2 bases and J by 8 bases, leaving 7 bases between them. The CDR3 covers 12 residues. Germline CDR1 is SEHNR and CDR2 is FQNEAQ (reference sequence). The CDR3 DNA sequence: TGTGCCAGCAGCTTATTTTGGGACACCATATATTTT. This sequence encodes CASSLFWDTIYF.

The rearrangement uses TRBV19 and TRBJ1-5; 9 bases are shared with TRBD1. CDR3 length: 20 amino acids. Germline V gene data show CDR1 as LNHDA and CDR2 as SQIVND (reference sequence). V was clipped by 3 bases and J by 1 base; unmatched bases: 16. The CDR3: CASSILGTGKRAWSNQPQHF. The CDR3 bases are TGTGCCAGTAGTATTTTGGGGACAGGGAAGAGGGCGTGGAGCAATCAGCCCCAGCATTTT.

The sample holds a few counts of this clone. The chain couples TRBV15 to TRBJ1-2; no firm D call. The germline V and J ends were trimmed by 1 base and 6 bases, with 12 bases remaining between them. CDR1 is LNHNV and CDR2 is YYDKDF in the germline V gene (reference sequence). The CDR3 is made up of 14 amino acids. CDR3 region: CATSRGATLNGYTF. The DNA for the CDR3 is TGTGCCACCAGCAGAGGGGCGACACTCAATGGCTACACCTTC.

Here the CDR3 DNA reads TGTGCCAGCAGCAAACCCGGGGCGCAGTATTTT. It codes for CASSKPGAQYF. V is TRBV21-1 and J is TRBJ2-3; TRBD2, the table's D call, was not compared with the DNA. TRBV21-1 is flagged as a pseudogene. There are 11 residues in the CDR3.

The chain carries TRBV5-1 and TRBJ2-7; 8 bases match TRBD1. V trimming: 4 bases; J trimming: 0 bases; junction bases outside the gene matches: 6. The CDR3 sequence is 15 residues long. From germline, CDR1 is SGHRS and CDR2 YFSETQ. The CDR3 reads CASSMTGDYSYEQYF. In DNA, the CDR3 is TGCGCCAGCAGCATGACAGGGGATTACTCCTACGAGCAGTACTTC.

The chain combines TRBV7-9 with TRBJ2-1; 7 nucleotides agree with TRBD1. V dropped 1 base and J dropped 14; count of bases not matched to a gene: 5. CDR3 length: 12 amino acids. Germline loops: CDR1 SEHNR, CDR2 FQNEAQ (reference sequence). The CDR3 sequence is CASSLVGQGEFF. CDR3 sequence (DNA): TGTGCCAGCAGCTTAGTGGGCCAGGGGGAGTTCTTC.

The rearrangement links TRBV27 to TRBJ1-3; unclear D gene. CDR3 length: 15 amino acids. From germline, CDR1 is MNHEY and CDR2 SMNVEV (reference sequence). Trimming removed 0 bases at V and 3 bases at J, with 9 bases between. As DNA, the CDR3 is TGTGCCAGCAGTTTATCTCCTCCTGGTGGAAACACCATATATTTT. Its protein is CASSLSPPGGNTIYF.

The rearrangement links TRBV6-5 to TRBJ1-6; 8 bases line up with TRBD1. The germline V gene encodes CDR1 MNHEY and CDR2 SVGAGI. With 5 bases clipped from V and 8 bases from J, the junction kept 8 bases outside the gene matches. The CDR3 has 15 amino acids. CDR3 residues: CASSPSGTGHSPLHF. The DNA of the CDR3 is TGTGCCAGCAGTCCCTCCGGGACAGGCCATTCACCCCTCCACTTT.

This chain links TRBV27 with TRBJ2-2, with D possibly TRBD2 on 6 matching bases. V lost 6 bases, J lost 5 bases, and 16 bases lay in between. Germline values: CDR1 MNHEY, CDR2 SMNVEV (reference sequence). The length of the CDR3 is 15 residues. CDR3 sequence reads: CASSPSGPGTGELFF. CDR3 bases: TGTGCCAGCAGCCCGAGCGGGCCGGGGACCGGGGAGCTGTTTTTT.

The rearrangement links TRBV5-6 to TRBJ1-1; no firm D call. The ends were cut back, 0 bases at V and 0 bases at J, with 3 bases in the middle. Germline V gives CDR1 SGHDT, CDR2 YYEEEE. The CDR3 is 13 amino acids. CDR3 nucleotides: TGTGCCAGCAGCTTGGATGTGAACACTGAAGCTTTCTTT. Protein: CASSLDVNTEAFF.

This clone was seen just once. This chain joins TRBV4-1 and TRBJ2-7, with 7 nucleotides matching TRBD2. The J segment lost 3 bases and the V segment lost 0 bases, leaving 5 bases of the junction unmatched. This CDR3 region has 15 residues. Looked up from germline, CDR1 is MGHRA and CDR2 is YSYEKL. The CDR3 DNA is TGCGCCAGCAGCCAAGATGGGAGGGCCAGCTACGAGCAGTACTTC. Amino acids: CASSQDGRASYEQYF.

This clone was recorded a few times. The V gene is TRBV28, the J gene TRBJ2-4; possible D gene TRBD2, 5 bases. Germline V CDR1 and CDR2: MDHEN, SYDVKM. Trimming cost V 4 bases and J 3 bases, with 13 bases left between them. This CDR3 contains 15 residues. The CDR3 sequence: CASSSPGSNKNIQYF. Here the CDR3 DNA reads TGTGCCAGCAGTTCCCCGGGGAGCAACAAAAACATTCAGTACTTC.

The V gene is TRBV28, the J gene TRBJ1-5; TRBD1 is a possible D gene (6 bases). Germline V gene data show CDR1 as MDHEN and CDR2 as SYDVKM. CDR3 length equals 15 residues. Trimming took 1 base from V and 2 from J, leaving 9 bases between them. CDR3 amino acids: CASSLLQGGNQPQHF. The CDR3 region has the DNA TGTGCCAGCAGTTTATTACAGGGAGGCAATCAGCCCCAGCATTTT.

There are a few counts of this clone. The chain uses TRBV6-4 and TRBJ2-3, with a weak D call TRBD2 (6 bases). The CDR3 is made up of 16 amino acids. Germline V gene data show CDR1 as MRHNA and CDR2 as SNTAGT. V was trimmed by 4 bases and J by 2 bases, leaving 16 bases between them. The CDR3 DNA reads TGTGCCAGCAGTGCCTCCCGGGACTCCGACACAGATACGCAGTATTTT. Translation gives CASSASRDSDTDTQYF.

This rearrangement joins TRBV7-2 to TRBJ2-6; D call uncertain. The CDR3 covers 15 residues. Trimming stripped 1 base from V and 3 bases from J, with 7 bases between. The germline gives CDR1 SGHTA, CDR2 FQGNSA. The CDR3 here is CASSLGVGGANVLTF. CDR3 sequence (DNA): TGTGCCAGCAGCTTAGGGGTCGGTGGGGCCAACGTCCTGACTTTC.

A single count supports this clone. The DNA for the CDR3 is TGTGCCAGCAGCTTAGCCACTAGTAACACAGATACGCAGTATTTT. Protein: CASSLATSNTDTQYF. The V gene is TRBV7-2, the J gene TRBJ2-3; D is possibly TRBD2 (5 bases). This CDR3 spans 15 amino acids. Germline CDR1 SGHTA, CDR2 FQGNSA. With 0 bases removed from V and 2 bases from J, the gap between germline ends came to 9 bases.

DNA of the CDR3: TGTGCCAGCAAGGACAGGGGGCCGTCGGGGGCTTTCTTT. The encoded protein is CASKDRGPSGAFF. The rearrangement links TRBV2 to TRBJ1-1; 11 bases fit TRBD1. Trimming took 7 bases from V and 11 from J; bases not matched to a gene: 9. Germline V gene sequence: CDR1 SNHLY, CDR2 FYNNEI. This CDR3 spans 13 amino acids. Full variable domain (rest looked up from reference TRBV2 and TRBJ1-1): EPEVTQTPSHQVTQMGQEVILRCVPISNHLYFYWYRQILGQKVEFLVSFYNNEISEKSEIFDDQFSVERPDGSNFTLKIRSTKLEDSAMYFCASKDRGPSGAFFGQGTRLTVV.

The chain links TRBV6-5 to TRBJ2-7, with a possible D match to TRBD2 (5 bases). In germline, CDR1 is MNHEY, CDR2 SVGAGI. The CDR3 is 14 amino acids. V dropped 8 bases and J dropped 2 bases, with 16 bases sitting between them. In nucleotides, the CDR3 is TGTGCCAGCGGAGCCCCCCTCGGGGCCTACGAGCAGTACTTC. Amino acid sequence: CASGAPLGAYEQYF.